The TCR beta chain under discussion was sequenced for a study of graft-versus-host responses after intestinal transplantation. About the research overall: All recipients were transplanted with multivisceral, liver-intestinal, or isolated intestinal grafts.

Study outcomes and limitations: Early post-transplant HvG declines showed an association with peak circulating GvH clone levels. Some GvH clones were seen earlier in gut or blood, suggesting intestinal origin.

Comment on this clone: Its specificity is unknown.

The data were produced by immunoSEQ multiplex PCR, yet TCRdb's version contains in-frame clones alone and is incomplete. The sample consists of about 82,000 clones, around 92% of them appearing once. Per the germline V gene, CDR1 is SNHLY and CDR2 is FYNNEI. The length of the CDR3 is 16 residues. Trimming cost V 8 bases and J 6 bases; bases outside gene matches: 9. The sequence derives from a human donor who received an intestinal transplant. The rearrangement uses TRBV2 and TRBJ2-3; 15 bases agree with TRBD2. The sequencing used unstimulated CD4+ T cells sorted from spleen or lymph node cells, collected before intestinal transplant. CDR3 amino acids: CASGGTSGGPGDTQYF. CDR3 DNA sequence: TGTGCCAGCGGGGGGACTAGCGGGGGGCCGGGGGATACGCAGTATTTT.